These 32 T cell receptor beta chains came from one sample sequenced in a study of T-cell memory formation after mild COVID-19. TCRdb re-called the 5' RACE reads with MiXCR, one entry per CDR3 protein. The data contain hundreds of thousands of distinct CDR3 sequences, about a sixth of them singletons. Input material: PBMCs or a T cell subset sorted from them (not recorded which). These receptors came from a man younger than 35 who had mild COVID-19 (a few samples of this study predate the infection). Cell type and time point are not known.

The chain combines TRBV20-1 with TRBJ2-5, with unresolved D. Looked up from germline, CDR1 is DFQATT and CDR2 is SNEGSKA (reference sequence). This CDR3 region has 12 residues. The V and J ends lost 3 bases and 5 bases respectively, with 10 bases between them. The CDR3 region has the DNA TGCAGTGCTAGGACCCCGGGTGAGACCCAGTACTTC. Translation gives CSARTPGETQYF.

The sample holds a few counts of this clonotype. This chain connects TRBV18 to TRBJ1-1, with no clear D. Germline CDR1 and CDR2: KGHSH and LQKENI. With 3 bases removed from V and 0 bases from J, the gap between germline ends came to 11 bases. The CDR3 consists of 15 residues. CDR3 region: CASSPTGHLNTEAFF. CDR3 coding DNA: TGTGCCAGCTCACCCACCGGGCACTTGAACACTGAAGCTTTCTTT. Looking up the rest from reference TRBV18 and TRBJ1-1 gives the full variable domain: NAGVMQNPRHLVRRRGQEARLRCSPMKGHSHVYWYRQLPEEGLKFMVYLQKENIIDESGMPKERFSAEFPKEGPSILRIQQVVRGDSAAYFCASSPTGHLNTEAFFGQGTRLTVV.

The CDR3 DNA follows: TGCAGCGCGGGACAGGGAGGCGAGCAGTACTTC. Protein: CSAGQGGEQYF. The V and J genes are TRBV29-1 and TRBJ2-7, with TRBD1 matching over 9 bases. Germline assignment: CDR1 SQVTM and CDR2 ANQGSEA. Trimming took 7 bases from V and 6 from J; bases not matched to a gene: 4. The CDR3 contains 11 residues.

This clonotype has a handful of counts. The genes are TRBV5-1 and TRBJ2-3; D perhaps matches TRBD1 (5 bases). The germline V and J ends were trimmed by 4 bases and 0 bases, with 15 bases remaining between them. The CDR3 covers 16 residues. Germline V gene lookup returns CDR1 SGHRS and CDR2 YFSETQ. CDR3 in amino acids: CASSTGRTSSTDTQYF. The CDR3 nucleotides are TGCGCCAGCAGCACAGGACGGACATCCAGCACAGATACGCAGTATTTT.

This chain uses TRBV29-1 with TRBJ2-5; TRBD2 aligns across 9 bases. V dropped 4 bases and J dropped 5; count of bases not matched to a gene: 11. This CDR3 is 15 amino acids long. Germline V gene lookup returns CDR1 SQVTM and CDR2 ANQGSEA. The DNA for the CDR3 is TGCAGCGTTGCCGGAAGCAGCGGGGGGCCGGAGACCCAGTACTTC. Protein: CSVAGSSGGPETQYF. The full variable domain, rest sourced from reference TRBV29-1 and TRBJ2-5, is SAVISQKPSRDICQRGTSLTIQCQVDSQVTMMFWYRQQPGQSLTLIATANQGSEATYESGFVIDKFPISRPNLTFSTLTVSNMSPEDSSIYLCSVAGSSGGPETQYFGPGTRLLVL.

The chain has TRBV7-2 and TRBJ2-5; TRBD1 agrees at 7 bases. V lost 2 bases to trimming and J lost 2 bases; unmatched junction nucleotides: 2. Per the germline V gene, CDR1 is SGHTA and CDR2 is FQGNSA. The CDR3 length is 14 residues. The CDR3 loop is CASSLLGQQETQYF. The CDR3 bases are TGTGCCAGCAGCTTACTGGGACAGCAAGAGACCCAGTACTTC. Supplemented by reference TRBV7-2 and TRBJ2-5, the full variable domain reads GAGVSQSPSNKVTEKGKDVELRCDPISGHTALYWYRQSLGQGLEFLIYFQGNSAPDKSGLPSDRFSAERTGGSVSTLTIQRTQQEDSAVYLCASSLLGQQETQYFGPGTRLLVL.

This clonotype was seen a few times. The chain employs TRBV12-3 or TRBV12-4 and TRBJ1-1; 11 nucleotides line up with TRBD1. This CDR3 has 15 amino acids. V shed 3 bases and J 5 bases; nucleotides not matched to a gene: 5. CDR3 loop: CASSFEGQGGTEAFF. The CDR3 nucleotides are TGTGCCAGCAGTTTTGAGGGACAGGGGGGTACTGAAGCTTTCTTT.

This clonotype was found many times. This chain uses TRBV11-1 with TRBJ2-3; D may match TRBD1 or TRBD2 (5 bases each). The CDR3 length is 15 residues. Trimming cost V 3 bases and J 7 bases, with 17 bases left between them. CDR1 and CDR2 from the germline V gene are SGHAT and FQDESV (reference sequence). The CDR3 DNA follows: TGTGCCAGCAGCTTGAGGGGAACCTCGACTTATACGCAGTATTTT. Translation: CASSLRGTSTYTQYF. The full variable domain, its missing parts supplied by reference TRBV11-1 and TRBJ2-3, is EAEVAQSPRYKITEKSQAVAFWCDPISGHATLYWYRQILGQGPELLVQFQDESVVDDSQLPKDRFSAERLKGVDSTLKIQPAELGDSAMYLCASSLRGTSTYTQYFGPGTRLTVL.

This clonotype was picked up many times. DNA for the CDR3: TGCAGTGCTAGTTGGGGGACCGAGCAGTACTTC. Encoded protein: CSASWGTEQYF. The gene calls are TRBV20-1 and TRBJ2-7, with D possibly called TRBD1 or TRBD2 (5 bases each). The ends were cut back, 3 bases at V and 6 bases at J, with 9 bases in the middle. CDR1 DFQATT and CDR2 SNEGSKA come from the germline V gene (reference sequence). The length of the CDR3 is 11 residues.

This chain joins TRBV18 and TRBJ2-1; D not resolved. This CDR3 is built from 15 residues. The V and J ends lost 2 bases and 5 bases respectively, with 13 bases between them. Germline-derived CDR1 and CDR2 are KGHSH and LQKENI. The CDR3 DNA sequence: TGTGCCAGCTCACCATGGTATAGAAGGGACAATGAGCAGTTCTTC. Translating gives CASSPWYRRDNEQFF.

The chain's CDR3 is CASSLLTRGVGETQYF. CDR3 coding DNA: TGCGCCAGCAGCCTCCTAACCAGGGGGGTTGGAGAGACCCAGTACTTC. The chain links TRBV4-1 to TRBJ2-5; D perhaps matches TRBD1 (7 bases). Trimming removed 4 bases from V and 4 bases from J, with 19 bases in between. The CDR3 spans 16 residues. Germline values: CDR1 MGHRA, CDR2 YSYEKL.

The rearrangement uses TRBV28 and TRBJ2-1; D is ambiguous. The CDR3 is made up of 14 amino acids. Trimming left V 1 base short and J 5 bases short, with 9 bases between. Germline CDR1 MDHEN, CDR2 SYDVKM. CDR3 sequence reads: CASSLLVADNEQFF. The CDR3 nucleotides read TGTGCCAGCAGTTTATTGGTAGCCGACAATGAGCAGTTCTTC.

The table lists this clonotype with a few counts. The chain is built from TRBV6-4 and TRBJ1-2; no definite D call. Germline-derived CDR1 and CDR2 are MRHNA and SNTAGT. V was pared by 6 bases and J by 4 bases, with 9 bases between. The CDR3 spans 12 residues. The DNA for the CDR3 is TGTGCCAGCAGACACCTGACCTATGGCTACACCTTC. The encoded protein is CASRHLTYGYTF.

This chain links TRBV7-9 with TRBJ1-6, with 7 nucleotides matching TRBD1. The CDR3 loop spans 14 amino acids. CDR1 and CDR2 (germline): SEHNR, FQNEAQ (reference sequence). Unmatched junction bases numbered 5, after V lost 5 bases and J lost 7 bases. The CDR3 here is CASSVQGSNSPLHF. The CDR3 nucleotides are TGTGCCAGCAGCGTACAGGGGTCCAATTCACCCCTCCACTTT.

The chain employs TRBV21-1 and TRBJ2-3; the table assigns TRBD1, which was not confirmed against the DNA. TRBV21-1 is classified as a pseudogene. The CDR3 is 16 amino acids. This chain's CDR3 is CASSKTRDRATDTQYF. The CDR3, as DNA: TGTGCCAGCAGCAAAACGAGGGACAGGGCTACAGATACGCAGTATTTT.

CDR3 nucleotide sequence: TGTGCCACCAGTGCCTTTTTGGGACTAGCGGGGGCAGAGACCCAGTACTTC. It translates to CATSAFLGLAGAETQYF. The V call is TRBV24-1, the J call TRBJ2-5, with 14 bases that match TRBD2. This CDR3 spans 17 amino acids. J lost 4 bases, V lost 5 bases, and 8 bases had no gene match. Germline lookup yields CDR1 KGHDR and CDR2 SFDVKD.

Many counts were recorded for this clonotype. The V call is TRBV27, the J call TRBJ2-7, with D possibly called TRBD1 or TRBD2 (6 bases each). Germline V CDR1 and CDR2: MNHEY, SMNVEV (reference sequence). Deletions cut 4 bases from V and 11 bases from J, with 15 bases between. The CDR3 is 12 amino acids. CDR3 nucleotide sequence: TGTGCCAGCAGTTCCCTTGGGGGGCGCGAGTACTTC. It codes for CASSSLGGREYF.

Here the CDR3 DNA reads TGTGCCAGCAGTAACCAGGGGGCGGGTGGCTACACCTTC. Translated, it gives CASSNQGAGGYTF. The chain uses TRBV6-5 and TRBJ1-2, with 8 bases matching TRBD1. Germline CDR1 MNHEY, CDR2 SVGAGI. V lost 5 bases to trimming and J lost 7 bases; unmatched junction nucleotides: 6. CDR3 length equals 13 residues.

The chain has TRBV27 and TRBJ1-6, with TRBD1 matching 7 bases. Per the germline V gene, CDR1 is MNHEY and CDR2 is SMNVEV (reference sequence). CDR3 length: 16 amino acids. V lost 7 bases, J lost 0 bases, and 6 bases stayed unmatched. DNA for the CDR3: TGTGCCAGCACATCGACAGGGAGCTCCTATAATTCACCCCTCCACTTT. It specifies CASTSTGSSYNSPLHF.

The J gene is TRBJ2-3, the V gene TRBV11-2, with 7 bases lining up with TRBD2. The CDR3 is 16 residues long. Germline assignment: CDR1 SGHAT and CDR2 FQNNGV. Trimming cost V 5 bases and J 2 bases; bases outside gene matches: 10. The CDR3 spells CASSPWGGENTDTQYF. The CDR3 nucleotides are TGTGCCAGCAGCCCCTGGGGAGGGGAGAACACAGATACGCAGTATTTT. The variable domain in full, completed from reference TRBV11-2 and TRBJ2-3, reads EAGVAQSPRYKIIEKRQSVAFWCNPISGHATLYWYQQILGQGPKLLIQFQNNGVVDDSQLPKDRFSAERLKGVDSTLKIQPAKLEDSAVYLCASSPWGGENTDTQYFGPGTRLTVL.

V is TRBV12-3 or TRBV12-4 and J is TRBJ2-2; 7 nucleotides align to TRBD2. Germline trimming cut 6 bases from V and 0 bases from J; bases unmatched to any gene: 4. This CDR3 is built from 15 residues. The CDR3 DNA is TGTGCCAGCAGCTCGGGACTAACGAACACCGGGGAGCTGTTTTTT. As protein: CASSSGLTNTGELFF.

Only a few counts were recorded for this clonotype. This chain uses TRBV20-1 with TRBJ2-3; maybe TRBD2 (7 bases). The CDR3 runs to 13 residues. Looked up from germline, CDR1 is DFQATT and CDR2 is SNEGSKA (reference sequence). CDR3 protein: CRARGGGTDTQYF. CDR3 sequence (DNA): TGCAGGGCTCGCGGGGGCGGCACAGATACGCAGTATTTT.

This clonotype was seen a handful of times. J is TRBJ2-1 and V is TRBV7-3; 11 positions match TRBD1. Trimming removed 4 bases from V and 9 bases from J; junction bases left unmatched: 14. Germline CDR1 and CDR2: SGHTA and FQGTGA. The CDR3 loop spans 17 amino acids. Here the CDR3 reads CASSSSPGTGGLGEQFF. CDR3 DNA sequence: TGTGCCAGCAGCTCCTCCCCCGGGACAGGGGGTCTGGGTGAGCAGTTCTTC. The variable domain in full, completed from reference TRBV7-3 and TRBJ2-1, reads GAGVSQTPSNKVTEKGKYVELRCDPISGHTALYWYRQSLGQGPEFLIYFQGTGAADDSGLPNDRFFAVRPEGSVSTLKIQRTERGDSAVYLCASSSSPGTGGLGEQFFGPGTRLTVL.

This clonotype was seen more than once but under ten times. The chain joins TRBV7-2 to TRBJ2-5; D is unresolved. Germline V gives CDR1 SGHTA, CDR2 FQGNSA. CDR3 length: 13 residues. Trimming cost V 5 bases and J 3 bases, with 10 bases left between them. CDR3 loop: CASSNPVKETQYF. The CDR3 DNA reads TGTGCCAGCAGCAACCCAGTTAAAGAGACCCAGTACTTC.

This clonotype showed up just a few times. V and J are TRBV12-5 and TRBJ2-5; D uncertain. The germline gives CDR1 LGHNT, CDR2 FRNRAP. V lost 0 bases to trimming and J lost 3 bases, with 5 bases between them. The CDR3 has 13 amino acids. The CDR3 sequence is CASGLVGEETQYF. The CDR3 region has the DNA TGTGCTAGTGGTTTGGTCGGCGAAGAGACCCAGTACTTC.

This clonotype was counted a few times. The DNA of the CDR3 is TGTGCCAGCACCTACCAGGGGGGGCCCACCGGGGAGCTGTTTTTT. It is translated as CASTYQGGPTGELFF. This chain links TRBV6-6 with TRBJ2-2; D might be TRBD1 or TRBD2, each matching 7 bases. CDR1 is MNHNY, CDR2 SVGAGI, per germline (reference sequence). V shed 7 bases and J shed 4 bases, with 16 bases lying between them. CDR3 length equals 15 residues.

This clonotype has more than one count but fewer than ten. The chain has TRBV7-9 and TRBJ2-6; D gene uncertain. The CDR3 contains 10 residues. The germline V gene encodes CDR1 SEHNR and CDR2 FQNEAQ (reference sequence). Between the trimmed V and J ends, which lost 3 bases and 10 bases, there was a span of 1 base. This CDR3 is CASSFNVLTF. DNA of the CDR3: TGTGCCAGCAGCTTTAACGTCCTGACTTTC.

The rearrangement joins TRBV6-2 or TRBV6-3 to TRBJ1-1; TRBD1 matches 9 bases. With V trimmed by 10 bases and J by 1 base, 10 bases remained unmatched. The germline CDR1 and CDR2 sequences are MNHEY and SVGEGT. The CDR3 has 15 amino acids. The CDR3 DNA reads TGTGCCACACAGGGGGCGTTTAGTAGGAACACTGAAGCTTTCTTT. It codes for CATQGAFSRNTEAFF.

This clonotype was observed a few times. The chain employs TRBV12-3 or TRBV12-4 and TRBJ2-1; unclear D gene. The CDR3 runs 11 residues. V lost 6 bases and J 9 bases, leaving 9 bases between the germline ends. CDR3 in amino acids: CASSQHGEQFF. DNA for the CDR3: TGTGCCAGCAGCCAACACGGTGAGCAGTTCTTC.

This clonotype has more than one count but fewer than ten. This chain uses TRBV6-2 or TRBV6-3 with TRBJ1-5; D gene uncertain. V lost 5 bases and J lost 5, with 13 bases in between. CDR3 length: 14 residues. Germline loops: CDR1 MNHEY, CDR2 SVGEGT. CDR3 protein: CASSPAHGDQPQHF. The CDR3, as DNA: TGTGCCAGCAGTCCAGCCCACGGTGATCAGCCCCAGCATTTT.

This clonotype was detected a few times. The rearrangement uses TRBV4-3 and TRBJ1-1, with D tentatively TRBD1 (6 bases). The V gene's germline CDR1 is LGHNA and CDR2 YSLEER. V was cut by 4 bases and J by 11 bases, with 17 bases left in between. The CDR3 spans 13 residues. This CDR3 is CASSRKNRVEAFF. For the CDR3, the DNA is TGCGCCAGCAGCCGGAAAAACAGGGTGGAGGCTTTCTTT.

V gene TRBV20-1 combines with J gene TRBJ2-1; TRBD2 aligns across 12 bases. From germline, CDR1 is DFQATT and CDR2 SNEGSKA (reference sequence). The CDR3 has 14 amino acids. This CDR3 reads CRVHSSGGANEQFF. The CDR3 DNA reads as TGCAGGGTTCACTCTAGCGGGGGGGCGAATGAGCAGTTCTTC.